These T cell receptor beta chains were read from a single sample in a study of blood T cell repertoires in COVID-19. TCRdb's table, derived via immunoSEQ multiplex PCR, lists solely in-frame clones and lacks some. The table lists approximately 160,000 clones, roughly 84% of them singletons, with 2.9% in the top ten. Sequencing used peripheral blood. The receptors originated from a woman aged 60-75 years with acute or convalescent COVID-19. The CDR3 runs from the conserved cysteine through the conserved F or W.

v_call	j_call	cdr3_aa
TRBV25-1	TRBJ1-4	CASSATGTGELFF
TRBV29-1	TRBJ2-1	CSVETGGSSYNEQFF
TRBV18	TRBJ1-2	CASSPTGQVNYGYTF
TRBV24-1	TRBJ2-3	CATSDSGLAGVTDTQYF
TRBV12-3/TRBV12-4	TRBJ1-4	CASSLSPLGKLFF
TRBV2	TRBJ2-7	CASSVAGSYEQYF
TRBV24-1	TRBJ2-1	CATSDVPGTSGWKQFF
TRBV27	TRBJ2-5	CASSGRGKETQYF
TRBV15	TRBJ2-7	CATSRDWDRAYEQYF
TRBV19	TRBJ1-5	CASKIGTGGFNQPQHF
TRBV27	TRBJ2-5	CASSLTGYAQETQYF
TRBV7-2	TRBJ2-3	CASSADRSTDTQYF
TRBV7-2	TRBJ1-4	CASRPPGTEKLFF
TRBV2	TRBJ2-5	CASKATFTGSQETQYF
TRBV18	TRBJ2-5	CASSQTSGPYQETQYF
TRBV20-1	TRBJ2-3	CSASRPRGGGSTDTQYF
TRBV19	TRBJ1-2	CASSIRTGNGYTF
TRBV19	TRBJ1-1	CASTGTADNEAFF
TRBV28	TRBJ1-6	CASSLADSPLHF
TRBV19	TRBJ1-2	CASSIPGGNYGYTF
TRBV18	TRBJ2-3	CASSPRLAGATDTQYF
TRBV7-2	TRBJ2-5	CASSRGTGWEETQYF
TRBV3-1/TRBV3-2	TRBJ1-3	CASSQDRRGSGNTIYF
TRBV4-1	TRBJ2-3	CASSPAFGTVNTQYF
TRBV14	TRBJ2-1	CASSRPDRGEYNEQFF
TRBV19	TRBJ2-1	CASSISRQGPYNEQFF
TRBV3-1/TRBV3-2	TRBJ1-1	CASSQNRGATEAFF
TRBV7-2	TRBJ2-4	CASSLGATVKNIQYF
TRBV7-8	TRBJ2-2	CASRPAPGNTGELFF
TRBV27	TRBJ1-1	CAIATGLNTEAFF
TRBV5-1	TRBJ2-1	CASSLGVLAGGYNEQFF
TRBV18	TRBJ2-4	CASSPGTGGHIQYF
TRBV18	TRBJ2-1	CASSPIIGSGGEQFF
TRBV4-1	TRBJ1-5	CASSQGYGTTNQPQHF
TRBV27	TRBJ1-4	CASSWQGNEKLFF
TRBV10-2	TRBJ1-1	CASMGPGVNTEAFF
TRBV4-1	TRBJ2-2	CASSQPTGFAGELFF
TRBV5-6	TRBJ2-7	CASSFRLLSSYEQYF
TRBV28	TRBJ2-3	CASSLAGPRGDTQYF
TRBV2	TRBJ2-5	CASSEIGLAGKYF